This T cell receptor (beta chain) was recorded in a study of T cell clonality in common variable immunodeficiency. Findings and caveats of the study: Reportedly, TCR beta sequences from common variable immunodeficiency showed fewer deletions and N-nucleotide insertions. Patient heterogeneity in the CVID cohort limited correlations between repertoire features and clinical complications.

The CDR3 is 13 residues long. Germline CDR1 reads MNHNS; CDR2 reads SASEGT. Each donor provided about 5 to 9 ml of heparinized whole blood. Method: immunoSEQ multiplex PCR; TCRdb's copy keeps in-frame clones and lacks some. This sample has around 55,000 clones, each found more than once. This clone has a count of ten or more. Its specificity is unknown. The sequenced fragment ends 3 residues before the CDR3 boundary, so the rest is inferred from the germline J gene. The sequence was obtained from a person aged 18 to 75 in good health. The chain employs TRBV6-1 and TRBJ1-2; possible D gene TRBD1, 6 bases. Sequencing was done on a sample of peripheral blood mononuclear cells. Incomplete CDR3 DNA: TGTGCCAGCAGTGAAGCAAATCAGGGGAGG. This translates into CASSEANQGR. The whole CDR3 region reads CASSEANQGRYTF.